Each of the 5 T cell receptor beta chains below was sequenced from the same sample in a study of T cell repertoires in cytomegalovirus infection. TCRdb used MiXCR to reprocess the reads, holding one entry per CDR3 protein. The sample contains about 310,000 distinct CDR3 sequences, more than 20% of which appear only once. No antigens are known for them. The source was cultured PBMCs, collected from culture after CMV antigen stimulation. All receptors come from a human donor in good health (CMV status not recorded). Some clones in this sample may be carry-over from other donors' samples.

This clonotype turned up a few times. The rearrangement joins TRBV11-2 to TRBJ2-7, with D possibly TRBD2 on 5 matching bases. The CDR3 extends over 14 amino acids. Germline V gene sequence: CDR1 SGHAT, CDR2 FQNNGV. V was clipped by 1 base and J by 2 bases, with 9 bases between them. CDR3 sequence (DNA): TGTGCCAGCAGCTTAGCCGGGAATACCTACGAGCAGTACGTC. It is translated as CASSLAGNTYEQYV.

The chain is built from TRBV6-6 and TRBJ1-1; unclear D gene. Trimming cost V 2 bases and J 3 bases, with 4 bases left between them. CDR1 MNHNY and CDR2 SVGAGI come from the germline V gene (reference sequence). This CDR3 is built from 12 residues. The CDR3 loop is CASSYLDTEAFF. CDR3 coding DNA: TGTGCCAGCAGTTACCTCGACACTGAAGCTTTCTTT.

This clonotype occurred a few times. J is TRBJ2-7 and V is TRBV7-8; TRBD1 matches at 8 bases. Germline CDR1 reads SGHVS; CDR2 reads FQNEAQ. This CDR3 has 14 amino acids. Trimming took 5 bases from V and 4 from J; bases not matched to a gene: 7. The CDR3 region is CASSRAGGLYEQYV. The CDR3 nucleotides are TGTGCCAGCAGCAGAGCAGGGGGCTTGTACGAGCAGTACGTC.

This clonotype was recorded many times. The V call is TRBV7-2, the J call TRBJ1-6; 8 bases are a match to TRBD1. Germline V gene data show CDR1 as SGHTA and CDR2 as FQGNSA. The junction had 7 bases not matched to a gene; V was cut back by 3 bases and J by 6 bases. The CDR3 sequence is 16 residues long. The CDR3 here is CASSFQTGVSNSPLHF. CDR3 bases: TGTGCCAGCAGCTTCCAGACAGGGGTTAGTAATTCACCCCTCCACTTT.

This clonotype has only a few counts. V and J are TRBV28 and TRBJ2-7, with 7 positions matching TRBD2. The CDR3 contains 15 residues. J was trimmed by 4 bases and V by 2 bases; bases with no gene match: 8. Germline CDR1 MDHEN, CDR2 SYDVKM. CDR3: CASSLLGGFEYEQYF. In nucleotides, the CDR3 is TGTGCCAGCAGTTTACTGGGAGGGTTTGAGTACGAGCAGTACTTC.